A single sample is the source of the 11 T cell receptor beta chains below, sequenced in a study of beta chain features in type 1 diabetes. The sequenced template was cDNA made from the entire isolated RNA. The assay was immunoSEQ multiplex PCR, and TCRdb's table has in-frame clones only and misses some. The top ten hold roughly 2% of the sample, which has 150,000 to 180,000 clones, around 10% seen once. The source material was central memory CD4+ T cells from blood. These receptor sequences come from a man between 18 and 29 years old in good health.

The chain links TRBV28 to TRBJ2-7, with D perhaps TRBD2 (6 bases). The CDR3 extends over 16 amino acids. V was cut by 7 bases and J by 1 base, with 20 bases left in between. Per the germline V gene, CDR1 is MDHEN and CDR2 is SYDVKM. CDR3 residues: CASKLGGQRRSYEQYF. The CDR3 DNA sequence: TGTGCCAGCAAGCTTGGAGGGCAGCGACGTTCCTACGAGCAGTACTTC.

V is TRBV7-3 and J is TRBJ2-3, with 11 bases aligning to TRBD2. Trimming at V came to 5 bases and at J to 4 bases, leaving 8 bases not matched to a gene. The CDR3 loop spans 16 amino acids. Germline values: CDR1 SGHTA, CDR2 FQGTGA. CDR3 nucleotide sequence: TGTGCCAGCAGCACCCTAGCGGGAGGCCTGGCAGATACGCAGTATTTT. Translated, it gives CASSTLAGGLADTQYF. The whole variable domain, filled in from reference TRBV7-3 and TRBJ2-3, reads GAGVSQTPSNKVTEKGKYVELRCDPISGHTALYWYRQSLGQGPEFLIYFQGTGAADDSGLPNDRFFAVRPEGSVSTLKIQRTERGDSAVYLCASSTLAGGLADTQYFGPGTRLTVL.

This clone has more than one count but fewer than ten. The chain carries TRBV10-3 and TRBJ1-2; tentatively, D is TRBD1 (5 bases). CDR1 and CDR2 from the germline V gene are ENHRY and SYGVKD. This CDR3 region has 13 residues. V lost 2 bases and J 7 bases, leaving 11 bases between the germline ends. The CDR3 here is CAISEGAYGGYTF. CDR3 in DNA: TGTGCCATCAGTGAGGGGGCTTATGGTGGCTACACCTTC.

This clone was counted a few times. The chain uses TRBV30 and TRBJ1-1, with D possibly being TRBD1 (5 bases). The V gene lost 0 bases and the J gene lost 8 bases, with 13 bases spanning the gap. The germline CDR1 and CDR2 sequences are GTSNPN and SVGIG (reference sequence). This CDR3 comprises 13 residues. CDR3 sequence reads: CAWSVKRGPEAFF. The CDR3 DNA reads as TGTGCCTGGAGTGTTAAGAGGGGACCCGAAGCTTTCTTT.

This clone was seen a handful of times. The chain employs TRBV28 and TRBJ2-7; D is possibly TRBD1 (7 bases). The CDR3 sequence is 15 residues long. V gave up 6 bases and J gave up 0 bases, with 15 bases separating them. Germline V lookup: CDR1 MDHEN, CDR2 SYDVKM. In DNA form, the CDR3 reads TGTGCCAGCAGCTCGGGGGACAGTAGCTCCTACGAGCAGTACTTC. This codes for CASSSGDSSSYEQYF.

The V gene is TRBV7-2, the J gene TRBJ2-4, with TRBD1 matching over 9 bases. The CDR3 extends over 15 amino acids. The germline V gene encodes CDR1 SGHTA and CDR2 FQGNSA. V was clipped by 8 bases and J by 7 bases; unmatched bases: 12. The CDR3, as DNA: TGTGCCAGCGTTACCGGGACAGGGCTCTCTAACATTCAGTACTTC. It codes for CASVTGTGLSNIQYF. The full variable domain, completed using reference TRBV7-2 and TRBJ2-4, is GAGVSQSPSNKVTEKGKDVELRCDPISGHTALYWYRQSLGQGLEFLIYFQGNSAPDKSGLPSDRFSAERTGGSVSTLTIQRTQQEDSAVYLCASVTGTGLSNIQYFGAGTRLSVL.

The chain uses TRBV18 and TRBJ1-2; 9 bases are shared with TRBD1. The length of the CDR3 is 14 residues. V gave up 3 bases and J gave up 7 bases; unmatched junction bases: 6. The germline gives CDR1 KGHSH, CDR2 LQKENI. CDR3 DNA sequence: TGTGCCAGCTCACCCATACAGGGGGCGGTTGGCTACACCTTC. Its translation is CASSPIQGAVGYTF.

This clone was observed a few times. The chain couples TRBV2 to TRBJ1-5, with 8 bases fitting TRBD1. Germline lookup yields CDR1 SNHLY and CDR2 FYNNEI. The length of the CDR3 is 17 residues. After removal of 6 bases from V and 0 bases from J, the junction contained 10 bases not matched to a gene. DNA of the CDR3: TGTGCCAGCAGGAGAGACAGGGGTAAAGATAGCAATCAGCCCCAGCATTTT. Translated, it gives CASRRDRGKDSNQPQHF.

This chain links TRBV4-3 with TRBJ1-2; D is unclear. Trimming removed 0 bases at V and 0 bases at J, with 17 bases between. This CDR3 is 18 amino acids long. Germline V CDR1 and CDR2: LGHNA, YSLEER. The CDR3 spells CASSQDFIGQVANYGYTF. DNA for the CDR3: TGCGCCAGCAGCCAAGATTTCATCGGGCAGGTAGCTAACTATGGCTACACCTTC.

This clone has a handful of counts. The chain couples TRBV30 to TRBJ1-6, with D tentatively TRBD1 (5 bases). CDR1 is GTSNPN and CDR2 is SVGIG in the germline V gene (reference sequence). The CDR3 runs 12 residues. The ends were cut back, 5 bases at V and 7 bases at J, with 9 bases in the middle. DNA of the CDR3: TGTGCCTGGGGACACCTAAATTCACCCCTCCACTTT. Protein: CAWGHLNSPLHF.

This clone was counted a few times. The chain employs TRBV7-6 and TRBJ2-5, with 8 bases that match TRBD2. Per the germline V gene, CDR1 is SGHVS and CDR2 is FNYEAQ. This CDR3 contains 14 residues. V shed 3 bases, J shed 4 bases, and the junction held 4 bases outside the gene matches. The CDR3 protein is CASSFLRGAETQYF. In DNA, the CDR3 is TGTGCCAGCAGCTTCTTGCGGGGGGCAGAGACCCAGTACTTC.